This T cell receptor (beta chain) was recovered during a study of regulatory T cells in long-lasting Graves disease (dated by TCRdb to about 2021). Context from the whole study: Persistent Graves' disease was defined as antithyroid drug treatment for over 5 years with persistently positive TSH receptor autoantibodies. A total of roughly 33 samples were covered by TCR sequencing, comprising 13 persistent and 20 or so newly diagnosed Graves' disease patients. Persistent Graves' disease patients were compared with newly diagnosed Graves' disease patients by peripheral blood TCR sequencing and RNA sequencing. Persistent Graves' disease patients in the clinical cohort had taken antithyroid drugs for around 10 years on average. The study was conducted in China and was registered as a clinical trial.

The time point label, read with the paper, signifies: persistent/refractory GD, antithyroid drugs over 5 years with positive TRAb. For both TCR sequencing and RNA sequencing, RNA was extracted from PBMCs in TRIzol. The diagnosis of Graves' disease was made according to American Thyroid Association guidelines. Patients were recruited from an endocrinology department in Xi'an, China. From each patient, nine milliliters of peripheral blood was collected into an EDTA anticoagulant tube. Ficoll Paque Plus density gradient separation was used to isolate PBMCs, and no additional T cell sorting was done. An Agilent 2100 Bioanalyzer and agarose gel were used to assess RNA quality, and a NanoDrop 2000 was used to measure RNA concentration. Broad study findings and their caveats: Sequencing and analysis were limited to the TCR beta chain. Preferential use of TRBV28, TRBJ1-2 and TRBJ2-5 was observed in persistent disease, whereas TRBV20-1 and TRBJ2-1 were favored in newly diagnosed disease. Compared with newly diagnosed patients, patients with persistent Graves' disease had lower TCR Shannon entropy and fewer highly expanded clones, which suggests clonal expansion. Because the primary lesion, thyroid tissue, could not be accessed, the study looked at peripheral blood alone. Patients with persistent disease shared more public clonotypes (under 3,000) than newly diagnosed patients did (approximately 1,000). The small sample size was acknowledged by the authors as a limitation that may reduce accuracy.

This clonotype came up many times. No antigen is known for it. There are no base qualities to consult, and no much larger clone falls within one base. The library came from multiplex PCR. The instrument was an Illumina HiSeq 4000. To build TCR beta libraries, CDR3 regions were amplified by Arm-PCR using iRepertoire HTBI primers. Before sequencing, the PCR products underwent gel purification. On the authors' methods: Gene usage analysis of CDR3 amino acid clonotypes used the roughly 62 TRBV and some 15 TRBJ segments found across samples. COPE and FqMerger were used to merge the filtered high-quality paired reads into contigs. BLAST was used to align contigs to IMGT TRBV, TRBD and TRBJ reference genes, with CDR3 defined following IMGT. Clonotypes above 0.1% frequency were classified as highly expanded clones. Shannon entropy served as the measure of repertoire diversity, while the Gini coefficient captured V-J evenness. A clonotype was considered public if more than one individual shared it. TCRdb handled the public reads itself, with Q25 trimming in fastp and clone calling in MiXCR, and kept productive beta chains. Each entry is one CDR3 protein sequence, shown with its most common DNA and genes. TCRdb assigned the V and J calls; the authors' analysis was not used. This sample has approximately 290,000 distinct CDR3 sequences in its table, and 20% to 25% of those were observed once. The top ten clones comprise approximately 53% of the sample.

V is reduced by 3 bases and J by 9 bases, leaving a spacing of 18 bases between them. The CDR3 sequence holds 15 residues, the cysteine and phenylalanine included. Left in the record is the CDR3 DNA by itself, 45 bases read in frame from the first base. In the germline V gene, CDR1 corresponds to SNHLY and CDR2 to FYNNEI. The chain uses TRBV2 and TRBJ2-4; TRBD1 might be the D gene, on 8 matching bases. The clonotype comes from a female donor with Graves disease. Specimen: peripheral blood mononuclear cells (PBMCs), collected when the disease was refractory, from a patient treated with antithyroid drugs. At the DNA level, the sequence is TGTGCCAGCAGTGACGACGACAGGGGCGGGAGCATTCAGTACTTC. Its translation reads: CASSDDDRGGSIQYF.